This TCR beta chain was profiled in a study of blood T cell repertoires in COVID-19. The germline V gene encodes CDR1 MNHEY and CDR2 SVGAGI. V gave up 7 bases and J gave up 1 base, with 14 bases separating them. The CDR3 is 15 residues long. The table lists this clone with a few counts. In the original workflow: Nucleated cell counts were estimated from reference gene primer amplification. Libraries were prepared by immunoSEQ multiplex PCR; TCRdb keeps only in-frame clonotypes and omits some of them. V and J calls and clone size are given by that table; D and trimming were obtained from the DNA. In the table there are a few hundred thousand clones, approximately 86% of which are singletons.

The sequencing input was peripheral blood. The TCR sequence derives from a man in his sixties with acute or convalescent COVID-19. The gene calls are TRBV6-5 and TRBJ1-5, with D tentatively TRBD1 (6 bases). The DNA for the CDR3 is TGTGCCAGCAACCCGGACAGACGGAGCAATCAGCCCCAGCATTTT. It encodes CASNPDRRSNQPQHF.